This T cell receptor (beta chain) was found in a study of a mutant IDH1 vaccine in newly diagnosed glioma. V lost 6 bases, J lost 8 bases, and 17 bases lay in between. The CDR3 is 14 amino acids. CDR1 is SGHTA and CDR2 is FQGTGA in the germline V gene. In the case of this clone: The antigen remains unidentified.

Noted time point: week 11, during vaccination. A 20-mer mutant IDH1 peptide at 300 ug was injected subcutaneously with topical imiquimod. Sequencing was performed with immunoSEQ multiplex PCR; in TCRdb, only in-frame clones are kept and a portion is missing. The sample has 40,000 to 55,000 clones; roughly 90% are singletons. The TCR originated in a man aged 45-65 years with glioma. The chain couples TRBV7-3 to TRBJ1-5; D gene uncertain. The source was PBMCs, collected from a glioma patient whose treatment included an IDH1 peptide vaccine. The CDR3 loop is CASSLGPSVEPQHF. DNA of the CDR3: TGTGCCAGCAGTCTCGGGCCAAGTGTAGAGCCCCAGCATTTT.